This TCR beta chain is drawn from a study of blood T cell repertoires in COVID-19. The wider study: Whether acute or convalescent, the COVID-19 samples came from the United States, Italy and Spain. Sample material is recorded as cDNA or gDNA derived from T cells, B-cell-depleted T cells, or PBMCs.

Authors' data handling: It was from reference gene primer amplification that nucleated cell counts were estimated. Clones were sequenced by immunoSEQ multiplex PCR, and TCRdb holds only the in-frame ones, with some missing. That table is the source of V, J and clone size, and D and trimming were worked out from the DNA. The sample includes 60,000 to 70,000 clones, 65% to 90% of them seen just once. There are 15 residues in the CDR3. Trimming at V came to 2 bases and at J to 3 bases, leaving 4 bases not matched to a gene. The germline V gene encodes CDR1 KGHSH and CDR2 LQKENI. The specimen was peripheral blood. The TCR originated in a woman in her sixties with acute or convalescent COVID-19. The chain couples TRBV18 to TRBJ1-3, with TRBD1 matching over 7 bases. CDR3: CASSPGQVVGNTIYF. Written as DNA, the CDR3 is TGTGCCAGCTCACCAGGACAGGTAGTTGGAAACACCATATATTTT.